The rows below give T cell receptor beta chains drawn from one sample of a study of cytomegalovirus exposure and HLA in healthy donors. Here immunoSEQ multiplex PCR was the method, and the copy in TCRdb shows in-frame clones only, minus some. The sample lists 100,000 or so clones, around 82% occurring once. Sequenced sample: PBMCs. Receptors were obtained from a young man in good health and CMV-seronegative. Each CDR3 is given with its conserved first and last residue. A D gene is named only where the DNA matches it firmly. Size tells how often a clone was seen (once, few, many) or the class of an expanded clone, and some rows leave it out.

j_call: TRBJ2-1; d_call: .; clone_size: .; v_call: TRBV9; cdr3_nt: TGTGCCAGCAGCGTCGAGGAATCCTACCACAATGAGCAGTTCTTC; cdr3_aa: CASSVEESYHNEQFF
j_call: TRBJ1-3; d_call: .; clone_size: .; v_call: TRBV30; cdr3_nt: TGTGCCTGGAGTAGCCTATCTGGAAACACCATATATTTT; cdr3_aa: CAWSSLSGNTIYF
j_call: TRBJ1-6; d_call: TRBD1; clone_size: .; v_call: TRBV2; cdr3_nt: TGTGCCAGCAGTGTACCGGGACAGGGGGTTTCACCCCTCCACTTT; cdr3_aa: CASSVPGQGVSPLHF
j_call: TRBJ2-7; d_call: TRBD1; clone_size: .; v_call: TRBV30; cdr3_nt: TGTGCCTGGAGCTCCCAGGGGGCGCGGAGGCGCGAGCAGTACTTC; cdr3_aa: CAWSSQGARRREQYF
j_call: TRBJ1-6; d_call: TRBD1; clone_size: .; v_call: TRBV6-1; cdr3_nt: TGTGCCAGCAGTAGGGACAGGGGCGCCAATTCACCCCTCCACTTT; cdr3_aa: CASSRDRGANSPLHF
j_call: TRBJ2-7; d_call: .; clone_size: few; v_call: TRBV29-1; cdr3_nt: TGCAGCGTCCGGGACTCGGACTTCTACGAGCAGTACTTC; cdr3_aa: CSVRDSDFYEQYF
j_call: TRBJ2-3; d_call: TRBD2; clone_size: .; v_call: TRBV6-6; cdr3_nt: TGTGCCAGCCCCCCAGGCGGGGGGCCTACAGATACGCAGTATTTT; cdr3_aa: CASPPGGGPTDTQYF
j_call: TRBJ1-3; d_call: .; clone_size: .; v_call: TRBV19; cdr3_nt: TGTGCCAGTAGTCTTCAAACGGTCGGTTCTGGAAACACCATATATTTT; cdr3_aa: CASSLQTVGSGNTIYF
j_call: TRBJ2-3; d_call: .; clone_size: .; v_call: TRBV5-4; cdr3_nt: TGTGCCAGCAGCAAGCAGGGTAGCGATACGCAGTATTTT; cdr3_aa: CASSKQGSDTQYF
j_call: TRBJ1-5; d_call: TRBD1; clone_size: .; v_call: TRBV6-1; cdr3_nt: TGTGCCAGCAGTGGGACAGGGCCCTTTCAGCCCCAGCATTTT; cdr3_aa: CASSGTGPFQPQHF
j_call: TRBJ1-1; d_call: TRBD1; clone_size: .; v_call: TRBV29-1; cdr3_nt: TGCAGCGGTAAACTTACCGGGACAGGGATCACTGAAGCTTTCTTT; cdr3_aa: CSGKLTGTGITEAFF
j_call: TRBJ2-3; d_call: .; clone_size: few; v_call: TRBV15; cdr3_nt: TGTGCCACCAGCAGAGATAGAGGGATATTTAGCACAGATACGCAGTATTTT; cdr3_aa: CATSRDRGIFSTDTQYF
j_call: TRBJ2-5; d_call: .; clone_size: .; v_call: TRBV7-2; cdr3_nt: TGTGCCAGCAGCACCGGGACACTGGAGACCCAGTACTTC; cdr3_aa: CASSTGTLETQYF